This TCR beta chain was retrieved from a study of blood T cell repertoires in COVID-19. Libraries were prepared by immunoSEQ multiplex PCR; TCRdb keeps only in-frame clonotypes and omits some of them. The sample lists 200,000 to 250,000 clones; less than 90% were seen once. Germline assignment: CDR1 SGHVS and CDR2 FQNEAQ. With 5 bases clipped from V and 4 bases from J, the junction kept 5 bases outside the gene matches. The CDR3 covers 15 residues. The specimen sequenced was peripheral blood. The chain combines TRBV7-8 with TRBJ2-1, with TRBD2 matching over 10 bases. This sequence was found in a man between 60 and 75 years old with acute or convalescent COVID-19. Here the CDR3 reads CASSQLAGPYNEQFF. The CDR3 DNA sequence: TGTGCCAGCAGCCAACTAGCGGGACCGTACAATGAGCAGTTCTTC. Full variable domain (outside the CDR3, taken from reference TRBV7-8 and TRBJ2-1): GAGVSQSPRYKVAKRGQDVALRCDPISGHVSLFWYQQALGQGPEFLTYFQNEAQLDKSGLPSDRFFAERPEGSVSTLKIQRTQQEDSAVYLCASSQLAGPYNEQFFGPGTRLTVL.